Reported below is one T cell receptor (beta chain). Its specificity is not known. Using immunoSEQ multiplex PCR, the repertoire was profiled, and TCRdb retains in-frame clones only, with some absent. Of nearly 80,000 clones listed, just under 85% are singletons. The sample originates from a study of OX40 agonist ivuxolimab in advanced cancers. General study findings and limits: CD4+ T cells averaged fewer expanded clones than CD8+ T cells.

The CDR3 extends over 16 amino acids. The clonotype originates from an adult with an advanced solid tumor such as melanoma, head and neck, liver or kidney cancer. The V call is TRBV21-1, the J call TRBJ2-5. TRBV21-1 is noted as a pseudogene. The starting material was CD4+ or CD8+ T cells sorted from blood, obtained in a trial of the OX40 agonist ivuxolimab. The CDR3 sequence: CASSKQEDGDVETQYF. The CDR3 bases are TGTGCCAGCAGCAAACAGGAGGACGGGGACGTAGAGACCCAGTACTTC.